A selection of T cell receptor beta chains follows, all from one sample in a study of memory CD4+ T cells and cytomegalovirus serostatus. Profiled with immunoSEQ multiplex PCR; TCRdb holds only in-frame clones, not every one. The sample lists roughly 48,000 clones, about 80% seen once, with 1.4% in the top ten. Specimen: memory CD4+ T cells from blood. Every receptor here comes from an adult in good health and CMV-seropositive. Both conserved end residues are part of each CDR3. The D gene is left open where the match is weak. Clone size is not always given. Where it is, it says once, few, many or a class for expanded clones.

abundance | j_gene | d_gene | len | v_gene | CDR3aa | CDR3nt
NA | TRBJ1-1 | NA | 18 | TRBV4-2 | CASSQDFRSTGMNTEAFF | TGTGCCAGCAGCCAAGATTTCCGCAGTACCGGGATGAACACTGAAGCTTTCTTT
NA | TRBJ1-2 | NA | 14 | TRBV9 | CASSGSFQRRAYTF | TGTGCCAGCAGCGGATCGTTTCAGAGGCGGGCCTACACCTTC
NA | TRBJ1-4 | NA | 12 | TRBV28 | CAGGYANEKLFF | TGTGCCGGGGGATATGCTAATGAAAAACTGTTTTTT
NA | TRBJ2-2 | TRBD2 | 14 | TRBV6-5 | CASSYLGLAGELFF | TGTGCCAGCAGTTATCTGGGACTAGCCGGGGAGCTGTTTTTT
NA | TRBJ1-2 | NA | 18 | TRBV16 | CASSPRRGQDRGNYGYTF | TGTGCCAGCAGCCCCCGGAGGGGACAAGACAGAGGTAACTATGGCTACACCTTC
NA | TRBJ2-7 | NA | 13 | TRBV11-2 | CASSRDRLYEQYF | TGTGCCAGCAGCCGGGACCGACTATACGAGCAGTACTTC
few | TRBJ2-4 | NA | 17 | TRBV14 | CASSQDGGLLSKNIQYF | TGTGCCAGCAGCCAAGATGGTGGGCTACTCAGCAAAAACATTCAGTACTTC
once | TRBJ2-2 | TRBD1 | 15 | TRBV5-1 | CASRPDRGIAGELFF | TGCGCCAGCAGACCCGACAGGGGGATTGCCGGGGAGCTGTTTTTT
NA | TRBJ2-5 | TRBD2 | 16 | TRBV11-2 | CASSLDPRGGLVTQYF | TGTGCCAGCAGCTTAGATCCGCGGGGGGGCCTTGTGACCCAGTACTTC
NA | TRBJ2-3 | TRBD2 | 16 | TRBV7-6 | CASSSGLAGGTDTQYF | TGTGCCAGCAGCTCGGGACTAGCGGGAGGCACAGATACGCAGTATTTT
few | TRBJ1-1 | NA | 12 | TRBV19 | CASSSERTEAFF | TGTGCCAGTAGTAGTGAGCGCACTGAAGCTTTCTTT
once | TRBJ1-4 | NA | 15 | TRBV5-1 | CASSFVGGGGEKLFF | TGCGCCAGCAGCTTCGTAGGGGGAGGCGGCGAAAAACTGTTTTTT
NA | TRBJ1-6 | NA | 14 | TRBV28 | CASSPGTLDSPLHF | TGTGCCAGCAGTCCCGGGACGTTAGATTCACCCCTCCACTTT
few | TRBJ1-4 | NA | 13 | TRBV2 | CASSEWDREKLFF | TGTGCCAGCAGTGAATGGGACCGGGAAAAACTGTTTTTT
few | TRBJ2-2 | TRBD1 | 16 | TRBV28 | CASRLTGTGGSGELFF | TGTGCCAGCAGACTGACCGGGACAGGGGGCTCCGGGGAGCTGTTTTTT
once | TRBJ1-1 | NA | 14 | TRBV4-3 | CASSQDGGHAEAFF | TGCGCCAGCAGCCAAGACGGGGGGCACGCTGAAGCTTTCTTT
NA | TRBJ1-2 | NA | 16 | TRBV5-1 | CASSLAGGRQVYGYTF | TGCGCCAGCAGCTTAGCGGGGGGACGACAAGTTTATGGCTACACCTTC
NA | TRBJ2-3 | NA | 14 | TRBV6-4 | CASSSLGGTDTQYF | TGTGCCAGCAGTTCCTTGGGTGGCACAGATACGCAGTATTTT
NA | TRBJ1-5 | TRBD1 | 16 | TRBV5-6 | CASSAWDRGNNQPQHF | TGTGCCAGCAGCGCATGGGACAGGGGAAACAATCAGCCCCAGCATTTT
NA | TRBJ2-5 | NA | 15 | TRBV5-4 | CASSSIGGDQETQYF | TGTGCCAGCAGCTCGATCGGCGGGGACCAAGAGACCCAGTACTTC
NA | TRBJ1-2 | NA | 14 | TRBV6-6 | CASSPPRGNYGYTF | TGTGCCAGCAGTCCCCCGCGGGGGAACTATGGCTACACCTTC
NA | TRBJ1-2 | NA | 16 | TRBV19 | CASSIEATGYGYGYTF | TGTGCCAGTAGTATAGAAGCAACAGGGTATGGATATGGCTACACCTTC
NA | TRBJ1-1 | NA | 15 | TRBV11-2 | CASSPQGNMNTEAFF | TGTGCCAGCAGCCCCCAGGGGAACATGAACACTGAAGCTTTCTTT
NA | TRBJ1-5 | NA | 14 | TRBV19 | CASRRTSSNQPQHF | TGTGCCAGTAGGCGGACAAGTAGCAATCAGCCCCAGCATTTT
NA | TRBJ1-2 | NA | 14 | TRBV19 | CASSVSLSNYGYTF | TGTGCCAGTAGCGTAAGCCTCTCTAACTATGGCTACACCTTC
NA | TRBJ1-4 | NA | 13 | TRBV28 | CASSFGTREKLFF | TGTGCCAGCAGTTTCGGGACCCGGGAAAAACTGTTTTTT
NA | TRBJ1-4 | NA | 15 | TRBV6-1 | CASRYTGGPGEKLFF | TGTGCCAGCAGATACACGGGGGGCCCGGGGGAAAAACTGTTTTTT
few | TRBJ2-2 | NA | 14 | TRBV2 | CASRGSSNTGELFF | TGTGCCAGCAGAGGGAGTTCGAACACCGGGGAGCTGTTTTTT
NA | TRBJ1-2 | NA | 13 | TRBV6-6 | CASSHTGTYGYTF | TGTGCCAGCAGCCATACAGGGACCTATGGCTACACCTTC
NA | TRBJ2-7 | NA | 15 | TRBV5-6 | CASSLVGIRTYEQYF | TGTGCCAGCAGCTTGGTTGGCATTAGAACCTACGAGCAGTACTTC
NA | TRBJ1-2 | NA | 14 | TRBV6-5 | CASTKGAGNYGYTF | TGTGCCAGCACCAAAGGGGCAGGAAACTATGGCTACACCTTC
NA | TRBJ1-6 | NA | 13 | TRBV30 | CAWGAGYGSPLHF | TGTGCCTGGGGGGCCGGGTACGGATCACCCCTCCACTTT
NA | TRBJ2-7 | TRBD2 | 17 | TRBV7-9 | CASSSPRRLAETYEQYF | TGTGCCAGCAGCTCCCCTCGGCGGCTAGCGGAGACCTACGAGCAGTACTTC
NA | TRBJ2-4 | NA | 11 | TRBV7-2 | CASSNGNIQYF | TGTGCCAGTTCTAACGGGAACATTCAGTACTTC
few | TRBJ2-5 | NA | 15 | TRBV6-6 | CASSSWDGPQETQYF | TGTGCCAGCAGCTCCTGGGACGGACCCCAAGAGACCCAGTACTTC
NA | TRBJ2-7 | NA | 15 | TRBV19 | CASSIGQDVVSEQYF | TGTGCCAGTAGTATAGGACAGGATGTGGTTTCCGAGCAGTACTTC
NA | TRBJ2-5 | TRBD2 | 15 | TRBV18 | CASSPERGGRETQYF | TGTGCCAGCTCACCCGAGCGGGGGGGCCGGGAGACCCAGTACTTC
once | TRBJ1-2 | TRBD1 | 14 | TRBV14 | CASSQVTGGSGYTF | TGTGCCAGCAGCCAGGTGACAGGGGGCAGTGGCTACACCTTC
NA | TRBJ2-2 | TRBD2 | 22 | TRBV28 | CASIQQGPGVGGRARDTGELFF | TGTGCCAGCATCCAACAGGGGCCCGGCGTGGGCGGGAGGGCCAGGGACACCGGGGAGCTGTTTTTT
NA | TRBJ1-1 | NA | 13 | TRBV9 | CASSAQMNTEAFF | TGTGCCAGCAGCGCTCAGATGAACACTGAAGCTTTCTTT
NA | TRBJ2-3 | NA | 15 | TRBV7-9 | CASSAWTVSTDTQYF | TGTGCCAGCAGCGCCTGGACAGTAAGCACAGATACGCAGTATTTT
NA | TRBJ2-6 | NA | 15 | TRBV7-9 | CASSWNSLGANVLTF | TGTGCCAGCAGCTGGAATAGTCTTGGGGCCAACGTCCTGACTTTC
few | TRBJ1-1 | NA | 13 | TRBV7-2 | CASSGQLNTEAFF | TGTGCCAGCAGCGGGCAGCTGAACACTGAAGCTTTCTTT
few | TRBJ2-2 | NA | 11 | TRBV2 | CATQGNGELFF | TGTGCCACCCAGGGTAACGGGGAGCTGTTTTTT
NA | TRBJ2-1 | NA | 15 | TRBV7-2 | CASSLGVGSYNEQFF | TGTGCCAGCAGCTTAGGAGTGGGGTCCTACAATGAGCAGTTCTTC
NA | TRBJ2-7 | NA | 14 | TRBV5-5 | CASSLGLLTYEQYF | TGTGCCAGCAGCTTGGGACTGCTTACCTACGAGCAGTACTTC
NA | TRBJ1-2 | TRBD1 | 16 | TRBV4-2 | CASSRRQGEPNYGYTF | TGTGCCAGCAGCCGCAGACAGGGGGAACCTAACTATGGCTACACCTTC
once | TRBJ2-3 | TRBD1 | 14 | TRBV29-1 | CSARGGQGAYTQYF | TGCAGCGCTCGAGGGGGACAGGGGGCTTATACGCAGTATTTT
few | TRBJ1-2 | TRBD1 | 10 | TRBV30 | CAYPGTGRTF | TGTGCCTACCCCGGGACAGGGAGGACCTTC
NA | TRBJ1-4 | NA | 12 | TRBV11-2 | CASRTFDEKLFF | TGTGCCAGCCGGACCTTCGATGAAAAACTGTTTTTT
NA | TRBJ2-5 | TRBD1 | 14 | TRBV18 | CASSHDRGGETQYF | TGTGCCAGCTCACACGACAGGGGTGGGGAGACCCAGTACTTC
NA | TRBJ2-2 | NA | 16 | TRBV7-2 | CASSLDGRMNTGELFF | TGTGCCAGCAGCTTAGATGGCAGAATGAACACCGGGGAGCTGTTTTTT